Below, one TCR beta chain is given with its context. These data belong to a study of T cells in Graves' hyperthyroidism and ophthalmopathy. TCR beta CDR3 region amplification was performed from RNA transcripts. With the HTBI primer set, the TCR CDR3 went through a first round of RT-PCR. Each CDR3 protein gets one entry after TCRdb re-called the multiplex PCR reads with MiXCR. The sample holds about 270,000 distinct CDR3 sequences, 25% seen once. Germline V lookup: CDR1 MNHEY, CDR2 SVGAGI. CDR3 length: 16 amino acids. V shed 0 bases and J shed 11 bases, with 23 bases lying between them. This sequence originates from a man aged 40-49 years with Graves' hyperthyroidism that later progressed to Graves' ophthalmopathy. The chain links TRBV6-5 to TRBJ2-7; D possibly matches TRBD1 or TRBD2 (6 bases each). Sequenced input: blood. CDR3 sequence: CASSYSLTGALRGEYF. The CDR3 DNA reads TGTGCCAGCAGTTACTCCTTGACGGGAGCCCTAAGGGGGGAGTACTTC.